This record concerns one TCR beta chain sequence. It lacks a known antigen. No base-level quality is on record; no much larger clone is a single base apart. The data derive from a study of cytomegalovirus exposure and HLA in healthy donors (dated by TCRdb to about 2017). For the wider study: In an earlier analysis of some 550 of the donors, under 300 Gb of sequence data and 117 million unique TCR beta sequences from 180 million or so T cells were reported. Roughly five DR-DQ haplotypes were handled as single units for association and clustering because linkage in the cohort was strong. A later genetic analysis used genome-wide SNP genotypes for 398 of the 666 donors, treating that subset as a discovery cohort. An early release that covered roughly 600 HLA-typed donors contained around 330 gigabases of sequencing data and 65 million to 100 million unique TCR sequences. Among around 400 genotyped donors of the cohort, an average of around 240,000 unique TCR beta nucleotide sequences was sequenced per donor, of which 15% to 20% were non-productive. Every discovery cohort repertoire had been produced on one sequencing platform. To decide whether each TCR beta V gene segment behaved as functional or pseudogenic, an earlier analysis of some 540 of the donors relied on high-throughput TCR beta sequencing. The study profiled the T cell repertoires of hundreds of subjects by immunosequencing and related them to cytomegalovirus serostatus. Donor age, sex, ethnicity and CMV serostatus were compiled alongside the repertoire data. HLA typing included class I and class II loci at four-digit resolution. The study aimed to test whether cataloging public T cell receptors could reveal signatures of past pathogen exposure. Rather than using new phenotypic data, the later analysis identified candidate immune exposures from TCR beta sequences and from how often those sequences occurred across donors. Typing coverage differed by locus: A, B, C, DRB1 and DQB1 were typed in roughly 620-630 donors, DQA1 in about 500, DPA1 in some 610, and DPB1 in just under 490. A later analysis re-analyzed previously published TCR beta repertoires from hundreds of donors and added high-resolution HLA genotyping to study TCR occurrence patterns. Of the 398 genotyped donors, 65% to 90% fell in the genetic ancestry cluster associated with self-reported Caucasian donors. The study combined high-throughput TCR immunosequencing, statistical association of individual TCRs with disease status, and machine learning to predict cytomegalovirus infection status. In addition to the first cohort of 650 to 800 subjects, a separate validation cohort of some 120 different subjects was used. The research as a whole found: A group of highly shared sequence variants was considered likely to be a technical artifact of the sequencing pipeline. Compared with the roughly 670-donor mean, donors in an Asian-associated ancestry cluster had fewer N-insertions in productive TCRs, according to a later genetic analysis. Immune exposure information for the cohort was limited to CMV serostatus. The cohort was sequenced for TCR beta chains only, and without alpha or paired-chain data the features that could be detected were limited. A total of 164 TCR beta chains were listed by the study as associated with cytomegalovirus. A further reported finding was that TCR beta sequences accurately predicted the HLA-A and HLA-B alleles for most subjects in the first cohort. Because the 87-base-pair reads could not distinguish some IMGT-functional V segments, including TRBV6-2 and TRBV6-3, those segments were excluded. In an earlier analysis of some 500 of the donors, most TCR beta V segments were observed in productive rearrangements about 87% or about 30% of the time, broadly matching IMGT annotations. In a later analysis, several top co-occurrence clusters were reported to appear linked to parvovirus B19, influenza, CMV and Epstein-Barr virus. A later analysis found that most CMV-associated TCR beta chains appeared HLA-restricted, with HLA associations seemingly driven largely by CMV exposure. Most TCR sequences were seen in very few donors, while some public TCRs were found in many individuals. Cytomegalovirus status was reported to be diagnosed by the classifier with high specificity and sensitivity in both the original and validation cohorts. Linkage disequilibrium might explain the correlated functional status among segregating V segments, but an unknown experimental factor could not be excluded. According to a later analysis, TCR association rates differed among HLA loci, with DRB1 alleles showing the most associated TCRs and HLA-C alleles showing the fewest. Seventeen rarely observed V segments, including chromosome 9 orphons, were excluded from the earlier analysis of a few hundred of the donors because counts were too low. Sequencing depth was assumed to be roughly uniform across donors in the presence/absence analyses, though that assumption may not hold. An association between a missense DCLRE1C variant and V-gene and J-gene trimming of TCR beta chains was found in a later genetic analysis and replicated in an independent cohort. A few of the identified cytomegalovirus-associated TCR beta chains were confirmed in vitro to be specific for cytomegalovirus antigens. Compared with equally common non-associated chains, HLA-associated TCR beta chains in a later analysis were more clonally expanded and had lower generation probabilities. When HLA alleles, especially DR and DQ, strongly co-occurred, TCR associations were difficult to assign to individual alleles. Specific HLA alleles were associated with 15,000 to 20,000 TCR beta sequences at a false discovery rate of 0.05 in a later analysis. According to the authors, the approach could potentially be generalized to other disease states and immunological phenotypes. Because HLA typing was missing for some donors at each locus, association tests included only the typed subset.

The cohort comprised 550 to 700 healthy bone marrow donors. At the time of sampling, every cohort member was nominally healthy, though immune exposures that went unrecorded were likely present. The donor tested CMV seronegative and was one of the 352 seronegative cohort members. Each donor provided a peripheral blood sample, and peripheral blood mononuclear cells were used for TCR beta sequencing. Genomic DNA extraction from the blood cell samples was performed with the Qiagen DNeasy Blood Extraction Kit. The CDR3 goes from the cysteine to the phenylalanine over 13 residues. Just CDR3 DNA is preserved here, 39 bases in frame from base 1. Trimming leaves V shorter by 6 bases and J shorter by 11 bases, with the junction holding 7 bases beyond the gene matches. Based on the germline V gene, the CDR1 and CDR2 sequences are SGHVS and FQNEAQ. The library came from the immunoSEQ multiplex PCR assay. For the multiplex PCR, a mixture combining 60 forward primers for TCR Vbeta segments and 13 reverse primers for TCR Jbeta segments was used. Amplification of the CDR3 region of rearranged TCR beta genes was performed with a multiplex PCR assay on genomic DNA. On the Illumina HiSeq System, the amplified TCR beta libraries were sequenced as 87-base-pair reads. The study's own analysis went as follows. Across the 600 to 700 repertoires, a later analysis counted approximately 83 million unique TCR beta chains, roughly 11 million of which were shared by at least two donors. To remove PCR and sequencing errors, raw reads were error-corrected and collapsed into unique sequences using a nearest-neighbor algorithm that merged closely related sequences. V, D and J gene segments were assigned by aligning CDR3 sequences to IMGT reference sequences. Each retained sequence needed at least a six-nucleotide match to both a V gene segment and a J gene segment. A rearrangement was called productive if the CDR3 had no stop codons and remained in frame with V and J, and every other rearrangement was called non-productive. Following IMGT convention, CDR3 was defined as the stretch from the second conserved V-encoded cysteine to the conserved J-encoded phenylalanine. The earlier analysis of approximately 500 of the donors excluded sequences that lacked an unambiguous match to a single V gene segment. An earlier analysis of roughly 590 of the donors called V segments functional above 56.7% productive rearrangements and segregating when the between-donor standard deviation exceeded 5%. To diagnose cytomegalovirus status from the catalog of TCR beta chain sequences, a statistical classification framework was built. In a later analysis, V and J genes were assigned by comparing TCR nucleotide sequences against IMGT/GENE-DB human TR gene sequences. Using the TCRdist pipeline, a later analysis assigned CDR3 sequences along with most-parsimonious VDJ recombination scenarios. In a later analysis, each TCR beta chain was defined by its CDR3 amino acid sequence together with its V-gene family, and reads lacking a unique V-gene family were excluded. To address suspected cross-contamination and a sequencing artifact, a later analysis removed around 590 highly shared, low-generation-probability nucleotide sequences. A later analysis calculated a clonal expansion index for each public chain from normalized within-repertoire ranks of inferred template counts. In a later analysis, generation probabilities were computed with a VDJ recombination model fitted to out-of-frame rearrangements, and the resulting probabilities were checked against IGoR. Hypergeometric tests were used in a later analysis to score TCR-TCR, TCR-HLA and TCR-CMV co-occurrence, with a repertoire-size bias correction applied to the TCR pairs. To estimate false discovery rates, a later analysis permuted the HLA or CMV assignments 20 times. In a later analysis, co-occurring TCRs were grouped with DBSCAN, and TCRdist sequence similarity was added when clustering was performed within HLA-allele-positive subsets. Co-occurrence clustering excluded repertoires with fewer than 30,000 or more than 120,000 public chains, plus five with anomalous nucleotide sharing. The source is immuneACCESS, and TCRdb retained only in-frame sequences with V and J called. Part of the clones is not carried over; for the studies checked, unresolved V genes explain less than half of this, and the remainder is unexplained. V and J calls and clone size are given by that table; D and trimming were obtained from the DNA. The sample includes more than 90,000 clones, with just under 70% observed a single time. Jointly, the top ten make up 2.5% to 3% of the sample.

The receptor chain draws on TRBV7-8 and TRBJ1-4; TRBD1 matches 9 bases in the middle. The TCR comes from a man aged 50 to 60 in good health and CMV-seronegative. The material sequenced was PBMCs. The nucleotide sequence is TGTGCCAGCAGTCATTCGGGGACAGGGAAACTGTTTTTT. This is translated as CASSHSGTGKLFF.